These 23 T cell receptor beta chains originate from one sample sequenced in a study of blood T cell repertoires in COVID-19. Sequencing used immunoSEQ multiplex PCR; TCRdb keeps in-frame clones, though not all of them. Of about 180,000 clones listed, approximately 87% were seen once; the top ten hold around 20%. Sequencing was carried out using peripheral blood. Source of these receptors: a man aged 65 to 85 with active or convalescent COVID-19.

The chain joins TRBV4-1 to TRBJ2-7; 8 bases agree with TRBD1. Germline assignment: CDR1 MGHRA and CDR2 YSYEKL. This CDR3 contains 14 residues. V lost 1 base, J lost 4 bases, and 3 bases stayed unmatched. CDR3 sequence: CASSQGQGLYEQYF. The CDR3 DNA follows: TGCGCCAGCAGCCAAGGACAGGGGTTATACGAGCAGTACTTC.

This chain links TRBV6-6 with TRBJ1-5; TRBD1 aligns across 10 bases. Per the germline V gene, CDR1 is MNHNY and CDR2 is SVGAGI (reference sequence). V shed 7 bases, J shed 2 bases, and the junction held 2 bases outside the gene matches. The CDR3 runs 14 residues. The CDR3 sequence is CASIGQGGNQPQHF. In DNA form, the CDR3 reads TGTGCCAGCATCGGACAGGGGGGCAATCAGCCCCAGCATTTT.

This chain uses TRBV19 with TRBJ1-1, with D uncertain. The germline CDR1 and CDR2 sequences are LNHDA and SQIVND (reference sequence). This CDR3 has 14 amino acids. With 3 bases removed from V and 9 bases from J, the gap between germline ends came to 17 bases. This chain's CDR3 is CASSIGQAASQAFF. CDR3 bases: TGTGCCAGTAGTATCGGGCAAGCGGCGTCTCAAGCTTTCTTT.

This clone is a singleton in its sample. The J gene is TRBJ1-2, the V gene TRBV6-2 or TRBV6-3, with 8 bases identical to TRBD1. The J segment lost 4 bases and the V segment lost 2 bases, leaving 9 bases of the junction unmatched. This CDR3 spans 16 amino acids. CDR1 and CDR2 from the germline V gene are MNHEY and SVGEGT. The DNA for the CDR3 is TGTGCCAGCAGTTACCTCGGACAGGGCGAGGCCTATGGCTACACCTTC. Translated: CASSYLGQGEAYGYTF.

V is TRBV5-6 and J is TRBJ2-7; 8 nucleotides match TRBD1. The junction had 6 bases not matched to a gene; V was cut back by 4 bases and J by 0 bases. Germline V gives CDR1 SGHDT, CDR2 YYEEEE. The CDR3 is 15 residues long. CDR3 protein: CASSGRTGSSYEQYF. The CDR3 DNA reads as TGTGCCAGCAGCGGACGGACAGGGAGCTCCTACGAGCAGTACTTC.

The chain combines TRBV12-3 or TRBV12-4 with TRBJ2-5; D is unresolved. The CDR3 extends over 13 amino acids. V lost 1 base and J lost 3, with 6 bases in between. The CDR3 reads CASSLGTEETQYF. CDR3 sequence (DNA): TGTGCCAGCAGTTTAGGTACAGAAGAGACCCAGTACTTC.

CDR3 sequence (DNA): TGCGCCAGCAGCTTCCTAGGACTAGCGGGAGGTAGCGCAGATACGCAGTATTTT. Encoded protein: CASSFLGLAGGSADTQYF. The gene calls are TRBV5-1 and TRBJ2-3; 14 bases are shared with TRBD2. V lost 2 bases, J lost 4 bases, and 9 bases stayed unmatched. The CDR3 contains 18 residues. Germline loops: CDR1 SGHRS, CDR2 YFSETQ.

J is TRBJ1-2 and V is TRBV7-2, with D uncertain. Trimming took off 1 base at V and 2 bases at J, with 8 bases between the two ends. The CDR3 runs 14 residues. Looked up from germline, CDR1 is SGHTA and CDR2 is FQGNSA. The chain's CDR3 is CASSLVVRNYGYTF. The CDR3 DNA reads TGTGCCAGCAGCTTAGTAGTCAGGAACTATGGCTACACCTTC.

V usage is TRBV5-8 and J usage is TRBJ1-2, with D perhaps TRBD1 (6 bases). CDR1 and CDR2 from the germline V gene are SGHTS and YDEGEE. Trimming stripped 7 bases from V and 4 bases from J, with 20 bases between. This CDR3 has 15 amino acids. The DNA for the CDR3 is TGTGCCAGCCCCCGGGACACTCAGGAGGTCTATGGCTACACCTTC. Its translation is CASPRDTQEVYGYTF. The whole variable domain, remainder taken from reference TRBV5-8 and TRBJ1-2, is EAGVTQSPTHLIKTRGQQATLRCSPISGHTSVYWYQQALGLGLQFLLWYDEGEERNRGNFPPRFSGRQFPNYSSELNVNALELEDSALYLCASPRDTQEVYGYTFGSGTRLTVV.

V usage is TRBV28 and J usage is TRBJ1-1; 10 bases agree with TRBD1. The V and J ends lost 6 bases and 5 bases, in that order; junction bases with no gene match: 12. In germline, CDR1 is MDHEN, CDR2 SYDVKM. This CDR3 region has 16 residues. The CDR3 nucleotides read TGTGCCAGCAGGCGGGACAGGGGTAAGGTTGAGACTGAAGCTTTCTTT. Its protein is CASRRDRGKVETEAFF.

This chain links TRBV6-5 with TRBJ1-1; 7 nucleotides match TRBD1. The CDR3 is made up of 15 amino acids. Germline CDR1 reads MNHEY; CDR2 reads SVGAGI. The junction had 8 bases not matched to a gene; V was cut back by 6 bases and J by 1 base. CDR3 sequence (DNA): TGTGCCAGCAGACCGGGACAGTCGAAGAACACTGAAGCTTTCTTT. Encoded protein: CASRPGQSKNTEAFF.

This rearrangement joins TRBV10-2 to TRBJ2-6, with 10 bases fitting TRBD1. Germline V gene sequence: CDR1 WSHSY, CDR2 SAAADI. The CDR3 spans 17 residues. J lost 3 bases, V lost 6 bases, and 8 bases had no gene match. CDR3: CASSQDRGRGGANVLTF. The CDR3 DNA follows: TGCGCCAGCAGCCAGGACAGGGGGAGGGGTGGGGCCAACGTCCTGACTTTC.

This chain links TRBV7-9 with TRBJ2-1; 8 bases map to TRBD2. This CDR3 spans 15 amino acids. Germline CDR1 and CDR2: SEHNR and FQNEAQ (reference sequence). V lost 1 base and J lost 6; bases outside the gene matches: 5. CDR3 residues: CASSLGGGSSNEQFF. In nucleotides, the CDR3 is TGTGCCAGCAGCTTAGGCGGGGGGTCTTCCAATGAGCAGTTCTTC.

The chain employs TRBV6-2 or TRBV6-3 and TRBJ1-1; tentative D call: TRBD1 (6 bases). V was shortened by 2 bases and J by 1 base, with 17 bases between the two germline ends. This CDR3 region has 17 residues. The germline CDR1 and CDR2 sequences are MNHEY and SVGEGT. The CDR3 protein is CASSYPLRDITNTEAFF. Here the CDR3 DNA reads TGTGCCAGCAGTTACCCTCTCCGGGACATAACGAACACTGAAGCTTTCTTT.

CDR3 DNA: TGTGCCAGCAGCCTGGGACTAGCGGGAAGGGGAGAGACCCAGTACTTC. Encoded protein: CASSLGLAGRGETQYF. The rearrangement joins TRBV28 to TRBJ2-5; 13 positions agree with TRBD2. Germline values: CDR1 MDHEN, CDR2 SYDVKM. The CDR3 totals 16 residues. V was clipped by 6 bases and J by 4 bases; unmatched bases: 8.

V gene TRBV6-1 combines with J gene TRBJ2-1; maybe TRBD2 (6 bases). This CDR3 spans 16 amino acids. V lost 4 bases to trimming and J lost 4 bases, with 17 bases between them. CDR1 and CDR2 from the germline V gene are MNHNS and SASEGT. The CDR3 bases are TGTGCCAGCAGTGCATTTGGAGGGGTACGTTACAATGAGCAGTTCTTC. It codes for CASSAFGGVRYNEQFF.

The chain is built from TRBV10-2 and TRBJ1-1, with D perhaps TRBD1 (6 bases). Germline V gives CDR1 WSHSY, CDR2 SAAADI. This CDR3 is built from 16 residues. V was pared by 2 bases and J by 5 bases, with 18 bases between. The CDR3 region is CASSEVGIGGRTEAFF. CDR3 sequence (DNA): TGCGCCAGCAGTGAGGTCGGCATAGGGGGAAGAACTGAAGCTTTCTTT.

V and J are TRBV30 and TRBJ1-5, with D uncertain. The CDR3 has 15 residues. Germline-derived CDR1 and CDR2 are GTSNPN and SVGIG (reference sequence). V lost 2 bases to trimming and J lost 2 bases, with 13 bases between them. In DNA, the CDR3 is TGTGCCTGGAGTCCCCTAACGGTCGGCAATCAGCCCCAGCATTTT. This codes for CAWSPLTVGNQPQHF.

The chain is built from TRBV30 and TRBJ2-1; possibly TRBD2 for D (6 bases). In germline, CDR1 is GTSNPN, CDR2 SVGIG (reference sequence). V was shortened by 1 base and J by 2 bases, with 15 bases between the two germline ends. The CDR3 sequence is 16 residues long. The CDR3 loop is CAWSEGWGVTYNEQFF. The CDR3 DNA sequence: TGTGCCTGGAGTGAAGGGTGGGGGGTTACCTACAATGAGCAGTTCTTC.

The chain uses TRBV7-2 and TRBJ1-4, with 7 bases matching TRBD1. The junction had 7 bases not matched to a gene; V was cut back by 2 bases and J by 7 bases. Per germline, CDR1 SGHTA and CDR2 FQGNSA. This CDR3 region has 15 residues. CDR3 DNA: TGTGCCAGCAGCTTACCCGACAGGGAATCTGAAAAACTGTTTTTT. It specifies CASSLPDRESEKLFF.

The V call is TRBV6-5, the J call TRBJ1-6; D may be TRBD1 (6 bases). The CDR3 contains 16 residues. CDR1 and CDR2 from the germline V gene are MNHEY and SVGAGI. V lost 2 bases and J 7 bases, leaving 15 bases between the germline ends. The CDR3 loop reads CASSYRVQGLNSPLHF. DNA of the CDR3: TGTGCCAGCAGTTACCGGGTACAGGGTCTGAATTCACCCCTCCACTTT.

CDR3 bases: TGTGCCAGCAGCAACACAGGGGGCGGCGAGCAGTACTTC. As protein: CASSNTGGGEQYF. The chain employs TRBV11-2 and TRBJ2-7; TRBD1 aligns across 9 bases. The CDR3 loop spans 13 amino acids. Losses at the gene ends were 5 bases for V and 6 bases for J; bases not matched to a gene: 5. The germline V gene has CDR1 SGHAT and CDR2 FQNNGV.

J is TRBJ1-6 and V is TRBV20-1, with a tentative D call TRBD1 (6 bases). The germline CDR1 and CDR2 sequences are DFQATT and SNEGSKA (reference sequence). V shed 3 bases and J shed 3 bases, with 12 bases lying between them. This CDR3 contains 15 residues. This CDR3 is CSASLGHHYNSPLHF. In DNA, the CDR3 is TGCAGTGCTAGTTTGGGACACCACTATAATTCACCCCTCCACTTT.